The subject of this entry is one T cell receptor beta chain. Its antigen remains undetermined. The input lacks base qualities; no much larger clone sits a single base away. This sample is part of a study of blood T cell repertoires in COVID-19 (dated by TCRdb to about 2020). Broadly, across the study: Collaborator samples came from the United States, Italy and Spain and covered acute and convalescent phases of COVID-19. The prospective study material was composed of cDNA or gDNA derived from T cells, B-cell-depleted T cells, or PBMCs. The dataset comprised deeply sampled blood TCRbeta repertoires from subjects exposed to, actively infected with, or recovered from COVID-19. A freely available public database, intended as a resource for researchers studying the immune response to SARS-CoV-2, is where the repertoires were released. Samples came from the ongoing ImmuneRACE study (first 160 participants) plus 1,254 subjects from 6 global collaborators. Nearly every sample came with metadata listing a de-identified subject ID, COVID-19 status, age in years and sex. HLA class I and class II types, where available, came from metadata supplied by the sample provider rather than from assay-based typing. Beyond this particular receptor, the publication reports: How much clinical and demographic metadata was included differed by source and by participant, and the metadata was provided uncurated.

TCRbeta CDR3 regions were amplified from genomic DNA by means of the immunoSEQ Assay, a bias-controlled multiplex PCR. The source study handled its data this way. Within the assay, amplification of reference gene primers was used to estimate how many nucleated cells each sample contained. Sequence reads were collapsed and filtered to measure the absolute abundance of every unique TCRbeta CDR3 rearrangement. For each sample, productive Simpson clonality was calculated as the square root of Simpson's diversity index across productive rearrangements. TCRdb took over this immuneACCESS table, retaining in-frame rearrangements with V and J assigned. Such tables are incomplete; in checked studies, under half of the missing clones stem from an unresolved V gene, and the remainder is unexplained. The V and J calls and clone size are taken from that table; D and trimming were inferred from the DNA. The sample data list about 270,000 clones, and about nine tenths of these were observed just once. Of the sample, about 8.6% falls within the top ten clones.

Collaborating institutions collected whole blood in K2EDTA tubes following their own protocols. For TCRbeta analysis, collaborator samples were shipped as frozen whole blood, as isolated PBMCs, or as DNA extracted from either sample type. Trimming at the junction amounts to 4 bases on V and 5 bases on J, and the germline ends lie 12 bases apart. Taken from cysteine to phenylalanine, the CDR3 has 14 residues. Solely the CDR3 DNA is kept, with 42 bases framed from the first base. The germline V gene specifies SGHDT as CDR1 and YYEEEE as CDR2. This receptor chain uses TRBV5-6 and TRBJ1-4, and TRBD1 may be the D gene, going by 6 matching bases. The sequenced sample was peripheral blood. This receptor was taken from a man aged 40-55 years with active or convalescent COVID-19. The CDR3 region reads CASSLGQVNEKLFF. The sequenced DNA is TGTGCCAGCAGCCTGGGACAAGTAAATGAAAAACTGTTTTTT. With the rest looked up from the reference TRBV5-6 and TRBJ1-4 genes rather than sequenced, the full variable domain is DAGVTQSPTHLIKTRGQQVTLRCSPKSGHDTVSWYQQALGQGPQFIFQYYEEEERQRGNFPDRFSGHQFPNYSSELNVNALLLGDSALYLCASSLGQVNEKLFFGSGTQLSVL.